The rows below give T cell receptor beta chains drawn from one sample of a study of blood T cells in healthy people across ages. Each CDR3 protein gets one entry after TCRdb re-called the 5' RACE reads with MiXCR. The data hold about 1.5 million distinct CDR3 sequences, with 35% to 45% observed a single time. Input material: blood. The source of these receptors is a woman in her late teens or twenties in good health. Both conserved end residues are part of each CDR3. Fields, in order: J gene, clone size, V gene, D gene, CDR3 protein, CDR3 DNA. D genes are given only for firm matches. Size tells how often a clone was seen (once, few, many) or the class of an expanded clone, and some rows leave it out.

TRBJ2-6 few TRBV14 NA CASSELSSGANVLTF TGTGCCAGCAGCGAACTCAGCTCTGGGGCCAACGTCCTGACTTTC
TRBJ1-2 NA TRBV4-3 NA CASSQVGETHYGYTF TGCGCCAGCAGCCAAGTGGGTGAGACACACTATGGCTACACCTTC
TRBJ1-4 few TRBV5-1 NA CASSLDGGAGKLFF TGCGCCAGCAGCTTGGATGGGGGCGCGGGGAAACTGTTTTTT
TRBJ2-1 NA TRBV12-3/TRBV12-4 NA CASSLGYRENNEQFF TGTGCCAGCAGTTTAGGGTACCGCGAGAACAATGAGCAGTTCTTC
TRBJ2-5 few TRBV12-3/TRBV12-4 NA CASSKWGSYQETQYF TGTGCCAGCAGTAAGTGGGGGTCGTACCAAGAGACCCAGTACTTC
TRBJ2-7 NA TRBV7-2 NA CASSLHGVEQYF TGTGCCAGCAGCTTACATGGGGTCGAGCAGTACTTC
TRBJ1-2 few TRBV20-1 NA CSAGQPRFNYGYTF TGCAGTGCTGGTCAGCCGCGATTTAACTATGGCTACACCTTC
TRBJ2-1 once TRBV29-1 NA CSVVGGIASRYNEQFF TGCAGCGTTGTGGGGGGTATAGCGTCCAGATACAATGAGCAGTTCTTC
TRBJ2-7 few TRBV7-2 TRBD1 CASSQGQPRSSYNEQYF TGTGCCAGCAGTCAGGGACAGCCGAGGAGCTCCTACAATGAGCAGTACTTC
TRBJ1-2 NA TRBV15 NA CATSRDRDGGYGYTF TGTGCCACCAGCAGAGACAGGGATGGTGGTTATGGCTACACCTTC
TRBJ2-5 NA TRBV7-9 NA CASSLDWTPYNEQYF TGTGCCAGCAGCTTAGACTGGACCCCGTACAATGAGCAGTACTTC
TRBJ2-3 few TRBV24-1 NA CATSVRGPSTDTQYF TGTGCCACCAGTGTGCGGGGACCTAGCACAGATACGCAGTATTTT
TRBJ1-2 many TRBV29-1 NA CSTGGTPYGYTF TGCAGCACGGGGGGGACTCCTTATGGCTACACCTTC
TRBJ2-5 few TRBV25-1 TRBD1 CASSEPQTGARETQYF TGTGCCAGCAGTGAACCCCAGACAGGGGCCAGGGAGACCCAGTACTTC
TRBJ2-7 NA TRBV28 NA CASITHSLPYEQYF TGTGCCAGCATCACTCACTCCTTGCCCTACGAGCAGTACTTC
TRBJ2-2 NA TRBV5-6 NA CASSFGVGNTGELFF TGTGCCAGCAGCTTCGGGGTAGGGAACACCGGGGAGCTGTTTTTT
TRBJ1-1 few TRBV5-1 NA CASSLGHNTEAFF TGCGCCAGCAGCTTGGGACATAACACTGAAGCTTTCTTT
TRBJ2-6 NA TRBV24-1 NA CATSEGASGANVLTF TGTGCCACCAGTGAGGGCGCTTCTGGGGCCAACGTCCTGACTTTC
TRBJ2-7 many TRBV4-2 NA CASSQDGYEQYF TGTGCCAGCAGCCAAGACGGTTACGAGCAGTACTTC
TRBJ2-3 NA TRBV20-1 TRBD2 CSAPLDGRAWGTDTQYF TGCAGTGCCCCCTTGGACGGGAGGGCTTGGGGCACAGATACGCAGTATTTT
TRBJ2-7 NA TRBV9 NA CASSVAPNLEQYF TGTGCCAGCAGCGTAGCCCCCAACCTCGAGCAGTACTTC
TRBJ1-2 few TRBV6-5 NA CASSYTGIYGYTF TGTGCCAGCAGTTACACAGGGATCTATGGCTACACCTTC
TRBJ2-2 NA TRBV7-3 NA CASSLTTGITGELFF TGTGCCAGCAGCTTAACGACAGGAATAACCGGGGAGCTGTTTTTT
TRBJ1-5 NA TRBV15 NA CATSRGQNQPQHF TGTGCCACCAGCAGAGGACAGAACCAGCCCCAGCATTTT
TRBJ2-3 NA TRBV29-1 TRBD2 CSVRLLAGGFTDTQYF TGCAGCGTTCGCCTTTTAGCGGGAGGGTTCACAGATACGCAGTATTTT
TRBJ1-2 few TRBV10-3 TRBD1 CATRTGDETGYTF TGTGCCACGCGGACAGGGGACGAGACCGGCTACACCTTC
TRBJ2-7 many TRBV6-5 NA CASSPADSGYEQYF TGTGCCAGCAGTCCCGCCGACAGCGGCTACGAGCAGTACTTC
TRBJ2-5 NA TRBV9 NA CASSVLSGRGETQYF TGTGCCAGCAGCGTACTGAGCGGTCGGGGAGAGACCCAGTACTTC
TRBJ2-3 few TRBV12-3/TRBV12-4 NA CASSLQGLLSNTDTQYF TGTGCCAGCAGCTTACAGGGCCTCCTTAGCAATACAGATACGCAGTATTTT
TRBJ1-1 NA TRBV2 TRBD1 CANTGVNTEAFF TGTGCCAATACAGGGGTGAACACTGAAGCTTTCTTT
TRBJ2-1 NA TRBV5-1 TRBD2 CASSLKLAGAYNEQFF TGCGCCAGCAGCTTGAAACTAGCGGGGGCTTACAATGAGCAGTTCTTC
TRBJ2-5 few TRBV12-3/TRBV12-4 NA CASMAGAQETQYF TGTGCCAGCATGGCAGGGGCCCAAGAGACCCAGTACTTC
TRBJ2-7 once TRBV5-1 NA CASSFEDRTYEQYF TGCGCCAGCAGCTTCGAAGACAGAACCTACGAGCAGTACTTC
TRBJ2-3 few TRBV3-1 TRBD2 CASSQPGLAALHLLHRGQYF TGTGCCAGCAGCCAACCGGGACTAGCGGCCTTACACCTATTGCACAGGGGGCAGTATTTT
TRBJ2-5 NA TRBV7-2 NA CASSFKQTKETQYF TGTGCCAGCAGCTTTAAACAGACAAAAGAGACCCAGTACTTC
TRBJ1-5 NA TRBV2 NA CASSEYWEDQPQHF TGTGCCAGCAGTGAATATTGGGAAGATCAGCCCCAGCATTTT
TRBJ2-7 NA TRBV12-3/TRBV12-4 TRBD1 CASSFFRGGLYEQYF TGTGCCAGCAGTTTCTTCCGAGGGGGCTTGTACGAGCAGTACTTC
TRBJ2-4 few TRBV9 NA CASSAGRDPGGNIQYF TGTGCCAGCAGCGCAGGAAGGGACCCAGGCGGAAACATTCAGTACTTC
TRBJ2-4 NA TRBV6-2/TRBV6-3 NA CASSYPRLGGGIQYF TGTGCCAGCAGTTACCCACGGCTAGGAGGTGGCATTCAGTACTTC
TRBJ1-1 few TRBV7-2 NA CASTYTRNTEAFF TGTGCCAGCACTTACACCCGGAACACTGAAGCTTTCTTT
TRBJ2-7 NA TRBV6-5 NA CASSYSIRNYEQYF TGTGCCAGCAGTTACTCGATTAGAAACTACGAGCAGTACTTC
TRBJ2-7 NA TRBV9 NA CASSVGGVGSYEQYF TGTGCCAGCAGCGTAGGAGGGGTTGGATCCTACGAGCAGTACTTC
TRBJ2-5 few TRBV7-2 TRBD2 CASSLDSGNQETQYF TGTGCCAGCAGTTTAGATAGCGGGAACCAAGAGACCCAGTACTTC
TRBJ1-4 NA TRBV20-1 NA CSAREGWTNEKLFF TGCAGTGCTAGGGAGGGGTGGACTAATGAAAAACTGTTTTTT
TRBJ2-6 NA TRBV5-1 NA CASSLAKASSGANVLTF TGCGCCAGCAGCTTGGCCAAGGCGAGCTCTGGGGCCAACGTCCTGACTTTC
TRBJ1-1 NA TRBV20-1 NA CSAPAPGFMNTEAFF TGCAGTGCCCCTGCCCCAGGGTTTATGAACACTGAAGCTTTCTTT
TRBJ2-1 NA TRBV4-3 NA CASSQGWTVNEQFF TGCGCCAGCAGCCAAGGTTGGACAGTCAATGAGCAGTTCTTC
TRBJ2-4 NA TRBV21-1 NA CASRLKQVPGGTGRNIQYF TGTGCCAGCAGGTTAAAGCAAGTCCCCGGGGGGACAGGGCGGAACATTCAGTACTTC
TRBJ2-3 few TRBV12-3/TRBV12-4 NA CASSRDRASTDTQYF TGTGCCAGCAGCAGAGACAGAGCTAGCACAGATACGCAGTATTTT
TRBJ1-1 few TRBV7-2 NA CASSPPQGRMHTEAFF TGTGCCAGCAGCCCCCCCCAGGGGCGCATGCACACTGAAGCTTTCTTT
TRBJ2-1 few TRBV7-2 NA CASSTGQAHNEQFF TGTGCCAGCAGCACAGGGCAGGCCCACAATGAGCAGTTCTTC
TRBJ2-7 NA TRBV29-1 NA CSVAVSYEQYF TGCAGCGTGGCCGTTAGCTACGAGCAGTACTTC